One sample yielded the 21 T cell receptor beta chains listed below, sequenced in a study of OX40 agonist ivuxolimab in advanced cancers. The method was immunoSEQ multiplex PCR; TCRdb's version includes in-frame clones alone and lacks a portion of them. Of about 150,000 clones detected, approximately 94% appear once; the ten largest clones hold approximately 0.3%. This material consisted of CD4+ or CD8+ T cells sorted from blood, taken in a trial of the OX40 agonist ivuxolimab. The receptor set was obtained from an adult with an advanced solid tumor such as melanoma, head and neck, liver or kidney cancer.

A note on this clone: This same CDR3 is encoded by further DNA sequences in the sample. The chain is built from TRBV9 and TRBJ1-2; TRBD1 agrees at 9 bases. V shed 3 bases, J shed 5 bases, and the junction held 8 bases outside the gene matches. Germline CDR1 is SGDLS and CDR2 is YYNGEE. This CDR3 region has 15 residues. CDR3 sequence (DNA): TGTGCCAGCAGCGAAAAACAGGGGGCAGGTTATGGCTACACCTTC. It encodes CASSEKQGAGYGYTF.

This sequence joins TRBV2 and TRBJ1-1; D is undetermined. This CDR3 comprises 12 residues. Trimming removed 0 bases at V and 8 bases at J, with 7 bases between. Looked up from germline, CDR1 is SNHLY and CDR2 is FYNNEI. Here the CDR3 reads CASSEAGREAFF. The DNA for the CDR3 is TGTGCCAGCAGTGAAGCGGGCCGGGAAGCTTTCTTT.

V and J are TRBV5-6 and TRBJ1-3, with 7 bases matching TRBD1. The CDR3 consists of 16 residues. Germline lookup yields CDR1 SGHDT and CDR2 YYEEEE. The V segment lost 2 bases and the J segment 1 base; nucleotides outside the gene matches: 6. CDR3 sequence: CASSFRDSRSGNTIYF. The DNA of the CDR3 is TGTGCCAGCAGCTTCCGGGACAGCCGTTCTGGAAACACCATATATTTT.

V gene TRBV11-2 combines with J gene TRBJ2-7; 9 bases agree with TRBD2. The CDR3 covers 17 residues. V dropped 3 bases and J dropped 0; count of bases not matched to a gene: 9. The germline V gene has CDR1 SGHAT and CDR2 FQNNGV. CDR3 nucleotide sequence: TGTGCCAGCAGCTTGGGAGGGGCTAGCGGGGTCTCCTACGAGCAGTACTTC. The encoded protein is CASSLGGASGVSYEQYF.

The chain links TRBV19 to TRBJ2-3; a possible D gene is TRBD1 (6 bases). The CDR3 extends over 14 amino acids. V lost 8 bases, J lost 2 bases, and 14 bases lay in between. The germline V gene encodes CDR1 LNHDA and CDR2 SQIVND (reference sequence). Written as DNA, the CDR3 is TGTGCCAGTTCTTCCGGGACAATCACAGATACGCAGTATTTT. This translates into CASSSGTITDTQYF.

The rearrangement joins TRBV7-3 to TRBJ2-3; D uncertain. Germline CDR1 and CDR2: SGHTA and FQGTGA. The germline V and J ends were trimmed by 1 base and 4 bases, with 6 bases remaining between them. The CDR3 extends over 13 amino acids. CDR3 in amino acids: CASSLMGSDTQYF. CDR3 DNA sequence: TGTGCCAGCAGCTTAATGGGTTCAGATACGCAGTATTTT. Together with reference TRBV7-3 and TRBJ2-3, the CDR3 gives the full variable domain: GAGVSQTPSNKVTEKGKYVELRCDPISGHTALYWYRQSLGQGPEFLIYFQGTGAADDSGLPNDRFFAVRPEGSVSTLKIQRTERGDSAVYLCASSLMGSDTQYFGPGTRLTVL.

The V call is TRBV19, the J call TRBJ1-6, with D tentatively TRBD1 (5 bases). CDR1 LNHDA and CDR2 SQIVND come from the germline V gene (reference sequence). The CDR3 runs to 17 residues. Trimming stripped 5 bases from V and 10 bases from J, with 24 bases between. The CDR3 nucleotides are TGTGCCAGTAGTTCCTCCCCGGACTCCAGCGGGGGATCACCCCTCCACTTT. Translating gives CASSSSPDSSGGSPLHF.

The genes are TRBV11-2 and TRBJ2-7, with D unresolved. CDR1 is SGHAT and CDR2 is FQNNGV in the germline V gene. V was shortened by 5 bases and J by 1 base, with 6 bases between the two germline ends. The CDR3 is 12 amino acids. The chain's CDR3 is CASSPTSYEQYF. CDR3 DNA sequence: TGTGCCAGCAGCCCGACTTCCTACGAGCAGTACTTC.

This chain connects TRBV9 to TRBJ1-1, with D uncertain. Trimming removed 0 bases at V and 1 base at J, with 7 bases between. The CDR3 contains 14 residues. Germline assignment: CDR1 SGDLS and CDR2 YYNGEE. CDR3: CASSVDIKNTEAFF. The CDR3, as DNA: TGTGCCAGCAGCGTAGACATAAAGAACACTGAAGCTTTCTTT.

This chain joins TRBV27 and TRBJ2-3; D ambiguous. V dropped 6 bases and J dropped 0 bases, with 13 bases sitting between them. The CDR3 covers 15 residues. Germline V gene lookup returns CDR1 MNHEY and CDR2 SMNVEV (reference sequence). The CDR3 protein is CASSPTPTSTDTQYF. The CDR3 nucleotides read TGTGCCAGCAGCCCGACCCCGACTAGCACAGATACGCAGTATTTT.

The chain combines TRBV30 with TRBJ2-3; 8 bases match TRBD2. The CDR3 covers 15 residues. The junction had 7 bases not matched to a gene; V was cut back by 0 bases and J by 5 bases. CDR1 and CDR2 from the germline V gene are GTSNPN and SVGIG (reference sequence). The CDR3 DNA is TGTGCCTGGAGTGTCGGACTAGCTACGGGAGATACGCAGTATTTT. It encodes CAWSVGLATGDTQYF.

In nucleotides, the CDR3 is TGTGCCAGCAGCACCAGGACAGGGAAGGGCTACGAGCAGTACTTC. This gives the protein CASSTRTGKGYEQYF. The J gene is TRBJ2-7, the V gene TRBV11-2; 8 bases fit TRBD1. The V and J ends lost 5 bases and 3 bases, in that order; junction bases with no gene match: 9. The length of the CDR3 is 15 residues. Germline CDR1 is SGHAT and CDR2 is FQNNGV.

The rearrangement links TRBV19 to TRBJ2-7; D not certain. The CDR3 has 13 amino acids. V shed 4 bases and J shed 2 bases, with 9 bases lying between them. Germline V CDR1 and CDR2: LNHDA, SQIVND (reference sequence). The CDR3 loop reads CASSRASPYEQYF. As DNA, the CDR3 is TGTGCCAGTAGTAGGGCCAGCCCCTACGAGCAGTACTTC.

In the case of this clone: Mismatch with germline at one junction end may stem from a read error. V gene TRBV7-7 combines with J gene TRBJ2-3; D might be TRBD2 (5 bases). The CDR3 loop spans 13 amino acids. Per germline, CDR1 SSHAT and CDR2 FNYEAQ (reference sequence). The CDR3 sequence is CASRPMLEGTQYF. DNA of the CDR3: TGTGCTAGCAGACCGATGCTAGAGGGTACGCAGTATTTT.

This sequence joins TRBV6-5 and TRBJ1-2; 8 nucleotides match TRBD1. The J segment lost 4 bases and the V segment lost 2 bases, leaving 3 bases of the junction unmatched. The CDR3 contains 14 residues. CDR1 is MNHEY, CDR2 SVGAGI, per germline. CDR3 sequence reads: CASSYGQGAYGYTF. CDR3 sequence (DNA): TGTGCCAGCAGTTACGGGCAGGGGGCCTATGGCTACACCTTC.

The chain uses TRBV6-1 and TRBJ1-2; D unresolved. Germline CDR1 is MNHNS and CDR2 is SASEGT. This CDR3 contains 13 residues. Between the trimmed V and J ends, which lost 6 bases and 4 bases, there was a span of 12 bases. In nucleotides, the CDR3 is TGTGCCAGCAGGGGAGCAAGCGGCTATGGCTACACCTTC. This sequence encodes CASRGASGYGYTF.

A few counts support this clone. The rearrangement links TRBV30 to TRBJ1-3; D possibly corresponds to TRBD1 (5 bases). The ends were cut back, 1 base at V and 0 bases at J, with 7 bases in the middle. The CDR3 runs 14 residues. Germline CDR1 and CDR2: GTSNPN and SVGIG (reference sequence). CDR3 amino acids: CAWSAGSSGNTIYF. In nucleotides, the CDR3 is TGTGCCTGGAGTGCAGGGAGCTCTGGAAACACCATATATTTT.

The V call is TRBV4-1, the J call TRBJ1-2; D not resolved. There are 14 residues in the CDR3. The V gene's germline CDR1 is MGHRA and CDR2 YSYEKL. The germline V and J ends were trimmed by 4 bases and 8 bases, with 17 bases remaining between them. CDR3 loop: CASSPGKTPPGYTF. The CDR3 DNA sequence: TGCGCCAGCAGCCCGGGTAAGACCCCTCCCGGCTACACCTTC.

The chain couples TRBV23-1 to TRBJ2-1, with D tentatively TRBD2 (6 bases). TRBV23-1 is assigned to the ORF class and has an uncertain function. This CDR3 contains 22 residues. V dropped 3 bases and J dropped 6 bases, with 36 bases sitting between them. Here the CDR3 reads CASSQAGLAEPFYPDVPNEQFF. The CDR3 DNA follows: TGCGCCAGCAGTCAGGCGGGATTAGCGGAACCGTTTTACCCAGACGTCCCCAATGAGCAGTTCTTC.

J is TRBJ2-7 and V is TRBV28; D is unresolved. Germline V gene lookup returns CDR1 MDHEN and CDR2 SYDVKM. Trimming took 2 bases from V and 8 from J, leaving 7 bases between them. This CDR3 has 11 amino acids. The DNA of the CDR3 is TGTGCCAGCAGTTTAGGACGGCAGCAGTACTTC. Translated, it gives CASSLGRQQYF.

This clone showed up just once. CDR3 bases: TGTGCCAGCAGTTCTAACCGGGACAGGGGGCTTAGGGATCAGCCCCAGCATTTT. Protein sequence: CASSSNRDRGLRDQPQHF. The V and J genes are TRBV28 and TRBJ1-5; TRBD1 aligns across 12 bases. The CDR3 has 18 residues. Trimming removed 4 bases from V and 5 bases from J; junction bases left unmatched: 12. Germline CDR1 and CDR2: MDHEN and SYDVKM.